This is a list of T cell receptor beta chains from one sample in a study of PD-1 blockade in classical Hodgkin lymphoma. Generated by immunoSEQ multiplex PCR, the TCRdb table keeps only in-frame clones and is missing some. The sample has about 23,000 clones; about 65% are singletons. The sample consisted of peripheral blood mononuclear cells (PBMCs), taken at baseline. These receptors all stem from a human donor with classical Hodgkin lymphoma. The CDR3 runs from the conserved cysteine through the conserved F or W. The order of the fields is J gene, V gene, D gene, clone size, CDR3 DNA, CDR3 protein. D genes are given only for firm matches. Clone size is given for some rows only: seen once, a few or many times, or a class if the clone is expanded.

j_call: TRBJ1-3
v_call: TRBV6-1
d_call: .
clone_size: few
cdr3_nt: TGTGCCAGCAGTGAATGGGGTTTAGGGAGGGGAGAAAACACCATATATTTT
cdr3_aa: CASSEWGLGRGENTIYF

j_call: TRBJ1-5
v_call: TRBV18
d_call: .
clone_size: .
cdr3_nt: TGTGCCAGCTCACCTGACAGTTGGGGCAATCAGCCCCAGCATTTT
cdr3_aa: CASSPDSWGNQPQHF

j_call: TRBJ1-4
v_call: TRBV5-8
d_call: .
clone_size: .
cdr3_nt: TGTGCCAGCAGCTTGCAGGGGCTCCGCTTT
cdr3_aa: CASSLQGLRF

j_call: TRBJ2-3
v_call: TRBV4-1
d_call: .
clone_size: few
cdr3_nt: TGCGCCAGCAGCCAAGATTGGCCTAGCACAGATACGCAGTATTTT
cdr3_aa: CASSQDWPSTDTQYF

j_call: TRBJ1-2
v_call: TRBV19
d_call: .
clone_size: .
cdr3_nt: TGTGCCAGTAGTATCCTCGGGGGCATGGACTATGGCTACACCTTC
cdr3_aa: CASSILGGMDYGYTF

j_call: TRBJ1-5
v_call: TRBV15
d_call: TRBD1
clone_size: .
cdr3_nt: TGTGCCACCAGCAGAGGGCAGGGGGCTAATCAGCCCCAGCATTTT
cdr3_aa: CATSRGQGANQPQHF

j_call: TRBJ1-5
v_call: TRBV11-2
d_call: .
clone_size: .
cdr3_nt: TGTGCCAGCAGCTCCCAGAAATCTCAGCCCCAGCATTTT
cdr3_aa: CASSSQKSQPQHF

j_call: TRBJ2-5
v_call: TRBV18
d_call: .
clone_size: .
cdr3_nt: TGTGCCAGCTCACCTTCAGGGAACCAAGAGACCCAGTACTTC
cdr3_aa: CASSPSGNQETQYF

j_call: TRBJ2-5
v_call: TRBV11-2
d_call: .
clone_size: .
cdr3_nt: TGTGCCAGCAGCATAAATCCCCTAGGAAAAGAGACCCAGTACTTC
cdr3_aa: CASSINPLGKETQYF

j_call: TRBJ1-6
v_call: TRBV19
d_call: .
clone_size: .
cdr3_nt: TGTGCCACCAAAACGTTGGGTTCACCCCTCCACTTT
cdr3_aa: CATKTLGSPLHF

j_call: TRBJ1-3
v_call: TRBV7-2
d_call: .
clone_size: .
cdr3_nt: TGTGCCAGCAGCTTCCCAGGGGCCTACTCTGGAAACACCATATATTTT
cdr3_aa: CASSFPGAYSGNTIYF

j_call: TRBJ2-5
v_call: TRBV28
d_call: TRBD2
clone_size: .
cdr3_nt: TGTGCCAGCAAGCCGGGACTAGCGGCCGGGGCCCAGTACTTC
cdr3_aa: CASKPGLAAGAQYF

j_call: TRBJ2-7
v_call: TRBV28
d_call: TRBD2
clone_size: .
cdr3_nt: TGTGCCAGCCTCCCAGTGGGGACTAGCGGGAGTTACGAGCAGTACTTC
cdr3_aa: CASLPVGTSGSYEQYF

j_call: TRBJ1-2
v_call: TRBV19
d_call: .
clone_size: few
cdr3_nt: TGTGCCAGTAGTATGCTCGGGTCCTATGGCTACACCTTC
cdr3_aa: CASSMLGSYGYTF

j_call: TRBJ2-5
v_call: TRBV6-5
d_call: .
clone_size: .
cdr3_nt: TGTGCCAGCAGTTACGCCTCGGGTTGGGGGCAGGAGACCCAGTACTTC
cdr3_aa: CASSYASGWGQETQYF

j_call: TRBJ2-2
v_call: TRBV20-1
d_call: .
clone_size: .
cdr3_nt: TGCAGTGCTAGGTACACCGGGGAGCTGTTTTTT
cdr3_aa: CSARYTGELFF

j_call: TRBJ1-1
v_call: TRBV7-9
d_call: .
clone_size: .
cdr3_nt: TGTGCCAGCAGCAATACCGGGACGGGGGCTTTCTTT
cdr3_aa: CASSNTGTGAFF

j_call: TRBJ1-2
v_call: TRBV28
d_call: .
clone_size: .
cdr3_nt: TGTGCCAGCAGTTATGCCCTGGTGGGGGTTAGTATGGCTAACTATGGCTACACCTTC
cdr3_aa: CASSYALVGVSMANYGYTF

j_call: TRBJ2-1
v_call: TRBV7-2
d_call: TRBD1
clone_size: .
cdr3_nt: TGTGCCAGCAGCACGAAGACAGGGGCCGATGAGCAGTTCTTC
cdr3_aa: CASSTKTGADEQFF

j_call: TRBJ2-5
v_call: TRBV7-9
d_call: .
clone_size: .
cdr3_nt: TGTGCCAGCAGCTCAGGGCTTCAAGAGACCCAGTACTTC
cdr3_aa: CASSSGLQETQYF

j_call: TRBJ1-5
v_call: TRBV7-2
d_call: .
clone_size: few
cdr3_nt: TGTGCCAGCAGCTTGAACAGTTATAGCAATCAGCCCCAGCATTTT
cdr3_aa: CASSLNSYSNQPQHF

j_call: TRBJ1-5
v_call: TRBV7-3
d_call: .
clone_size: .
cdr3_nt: TGTGCCAGCAGCTTAGTCGGTCCGAGCAAGGATCAGCCCCAGCATTTT
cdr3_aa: CASSLVGPSKDQPQHF

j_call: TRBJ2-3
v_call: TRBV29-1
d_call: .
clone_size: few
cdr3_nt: TGCAGCGTTGCAGGAGCTAGCACAGATACGCAGTATTTT
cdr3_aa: CSVAGASTDTQYF

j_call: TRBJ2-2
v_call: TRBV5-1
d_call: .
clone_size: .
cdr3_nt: TGCGCCAGCAGCTTGTTTGCCCAGGGACACACCGGGGAGCTGTTTTTT
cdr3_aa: CASSLFAQGHTGELFF

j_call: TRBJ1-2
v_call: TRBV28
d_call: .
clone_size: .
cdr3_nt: TGTGCCAGCAGTCAGCTTAGCTCCAACTATGGCTACACCTTC
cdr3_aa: CASSQLSSNYGYTF

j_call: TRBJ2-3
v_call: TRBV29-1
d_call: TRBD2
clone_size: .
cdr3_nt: TGCAGCGTTGAAGTTTGGGCTAGCGGGAGTAGGGCAGATACGCAGTATTTT
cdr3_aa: CSVEVWASGSRADTQYF

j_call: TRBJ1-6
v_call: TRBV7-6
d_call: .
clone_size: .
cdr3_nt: TGTGCCAGCAGCTTAGGAGGGGTAAATTCACCCCTCCACTTT
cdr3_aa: CASSLGGVNSPLHF

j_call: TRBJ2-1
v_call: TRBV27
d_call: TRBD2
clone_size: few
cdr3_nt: TGTGCCAGCAGTTTAAATAGCGGGGCCTACAATGAGCAGTTCTTC
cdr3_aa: CASSLNSGAYNEQFF

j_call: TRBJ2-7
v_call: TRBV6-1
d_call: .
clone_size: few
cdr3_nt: TGTACCCTGGACCCCCTCTACGAGCAGTACTTC
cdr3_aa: CTLDPLYEQYF

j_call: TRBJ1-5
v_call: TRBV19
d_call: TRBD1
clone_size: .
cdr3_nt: TGTGCCAGTAGTATCTTTGGGACAGCCAATCAGCCCCAGCATTTT
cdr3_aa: CASSIFGTANQPQHF

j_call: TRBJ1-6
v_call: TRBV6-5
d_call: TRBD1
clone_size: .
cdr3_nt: TGTGCCAGCAGGGGACAGGGGTTTTCACCCCTCCACTTT
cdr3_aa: CASRGQGFSPLHF

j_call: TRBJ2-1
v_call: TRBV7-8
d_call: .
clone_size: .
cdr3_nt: TGTGCCAGCAGCTTAGGGTCCACTGGAAGGGAGCAGTTCTTC
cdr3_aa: CASSLGSTGREQFF

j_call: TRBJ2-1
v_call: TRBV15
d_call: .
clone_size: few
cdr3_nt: TGTGCCACCAGCAGAGATTTACAGGGTATTGAGCAGTTCTTC
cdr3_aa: CATSRDLQGIEQFF

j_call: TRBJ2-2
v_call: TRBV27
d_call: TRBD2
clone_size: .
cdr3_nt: TGTGCCAGCAGGAGACTAGCGGGGGGGATGAACACCGGGGAGCTGTTTTTT
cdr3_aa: CASRRLAGGMNTGELFF

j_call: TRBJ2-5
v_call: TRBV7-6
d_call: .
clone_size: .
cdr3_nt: TGTGCCAGCGACAGGTATTCGGAGACCCAGTACTTC
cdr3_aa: CASDRYSETQYF

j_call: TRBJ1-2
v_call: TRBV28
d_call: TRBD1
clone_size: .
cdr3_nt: TGTGCCAGCAGCCAAGGCGACAGGGAGTTCTATGGCTACACCTTC
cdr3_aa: CASSQGDREFYGYTF

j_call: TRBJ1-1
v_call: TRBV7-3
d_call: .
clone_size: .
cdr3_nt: TGTGCCAGCAGCTTAAAGTGGAACACTGAAGCTTTCTTT
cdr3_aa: CASSLKWNTEAFF

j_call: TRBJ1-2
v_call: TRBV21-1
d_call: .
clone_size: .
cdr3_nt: TGTGCCAGCAGCAAAGTTCGGGGGGATGGCTACACCTTC
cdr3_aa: CASSKVRGDGYTF

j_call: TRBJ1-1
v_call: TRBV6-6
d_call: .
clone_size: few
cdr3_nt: TGTGCCATCCTAAGTCTGTCGGGAGCTTTCTTT
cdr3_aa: CAILSLSGAFF

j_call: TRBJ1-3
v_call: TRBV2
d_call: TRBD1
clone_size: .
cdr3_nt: TGTGCCAGCAGTGAGGTGGGACAGGCGTTCGGAAACACCATATATTTT
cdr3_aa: CASSEVGQAFGNTIYF

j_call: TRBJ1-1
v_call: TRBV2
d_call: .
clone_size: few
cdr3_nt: TGTGCCAGCAGTGAATGGGAGGCGAACACTGAAGCTTTCTTT
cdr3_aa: CASSEWEANTEAFF

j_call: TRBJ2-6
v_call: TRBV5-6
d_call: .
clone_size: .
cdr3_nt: TGTGCCAGCAGCGTTGTTGGGAGCTTCTCTGGGGCCAACGTCCTGACTTTC
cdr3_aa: CASSVVGSFSGANVLTF

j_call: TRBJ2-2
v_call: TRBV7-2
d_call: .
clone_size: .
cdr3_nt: TGTGCCAGCAGCTTCTTAGGGAACACCGGGGAGCTGTTTTTT
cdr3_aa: CASSFLGNTGELFF

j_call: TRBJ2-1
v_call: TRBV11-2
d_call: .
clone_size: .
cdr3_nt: TGTGCCAGCAGCTTATACTCCCCCGCGTTCTTC
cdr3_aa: CASSLYSPAFF

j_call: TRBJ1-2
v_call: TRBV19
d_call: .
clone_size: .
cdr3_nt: TGTGCCAGTAGTATCGTAGGGTACTATGGCTACACCTTC
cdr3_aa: CASSIVGYYGYTF

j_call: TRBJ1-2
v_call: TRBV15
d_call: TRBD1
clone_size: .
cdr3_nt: TGTGCCACCAGCAGAGATCCGGGGACAGATATTAACTATGGCTACACCTTC
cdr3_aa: CATSRDPGTDINYGYTF

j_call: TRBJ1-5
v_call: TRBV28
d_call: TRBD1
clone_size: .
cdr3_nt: TGTGCCAGCAGTTTGGCAGGGGGGAGTCAGCCCCAGCATTTT
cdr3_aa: CASSLAGGSQPQHF

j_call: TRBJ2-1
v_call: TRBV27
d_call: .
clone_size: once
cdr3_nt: TGTGCCAGCAGTCTAGCGTCGAGCTCCTACAATGAGCAGTTCTTC
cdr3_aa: CASSLASSSYNEQFF

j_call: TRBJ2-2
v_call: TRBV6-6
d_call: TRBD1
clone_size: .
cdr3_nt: TGTGCCAGCAGTATCGCCGGGACAGGCACCGGGGAGCTGTTTTTT
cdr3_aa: CASSIAGTGTGELFF

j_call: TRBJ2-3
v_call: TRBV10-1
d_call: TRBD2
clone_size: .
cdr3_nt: TGCGCCAGCAGTGAGTCGCCCCGACTAGCAGCGGATACGCAGTATTTT
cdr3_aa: CASSESPRLAADTQYF

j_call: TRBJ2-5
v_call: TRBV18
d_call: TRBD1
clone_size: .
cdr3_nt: TGTGCCAGCTCACGGACAGGGGGAGAAGAGACCCAGTACTTC
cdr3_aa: CASSRTGGEETQYF

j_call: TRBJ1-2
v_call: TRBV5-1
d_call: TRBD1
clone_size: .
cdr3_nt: TGCGCCAGCAGCTCACAGACAGGGCCCGGTGGCTACACCTTC
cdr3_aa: CASSSQTGPGGYTF

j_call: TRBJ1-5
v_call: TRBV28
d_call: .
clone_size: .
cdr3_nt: TGTGCCAGCAGCTCCGGGGCTGTCGGCAGTCAGCCCCAGCATTTT
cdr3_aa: CASSSGAVGSQPQHF

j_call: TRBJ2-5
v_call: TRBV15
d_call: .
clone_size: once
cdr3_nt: TGTGCCACCAGCAGAGTTTTACAGGGACTCGAGACCCAGTACTTC
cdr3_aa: CATSRVLQGLETQYF

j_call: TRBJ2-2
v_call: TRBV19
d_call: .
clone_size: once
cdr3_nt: TGTGCCAGTAGTATCCTGTTCACCGGGGAGCTGTTTTTT
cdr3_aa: CASSILFTGELFF

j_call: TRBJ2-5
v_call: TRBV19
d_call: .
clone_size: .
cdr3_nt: TGTGCCAGTAGCATCCGAGGGCCGCTGGGGGAGACCCAGTACTTC
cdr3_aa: CASSIRGPLGETQYF

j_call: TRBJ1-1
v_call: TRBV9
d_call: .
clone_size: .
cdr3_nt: TGTGCCAGCAGCGAGATTACAGGGCTGAACACTGAAGCTTTCTTT
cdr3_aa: CASSEITGLNTEAFF

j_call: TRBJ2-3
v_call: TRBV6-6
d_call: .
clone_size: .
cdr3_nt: TGTGCCAGCACGCTTAGCGGTCCTAACACAGATACGCAGTATTTT
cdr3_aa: CASTLSGPNTDTQYF

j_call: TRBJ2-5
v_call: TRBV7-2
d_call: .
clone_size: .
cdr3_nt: TGTGCCAGCAGCCGAGGGCGAGGGTTCCAAGAGACCCAGTACTTC
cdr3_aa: CASSRGRGFQETQYF

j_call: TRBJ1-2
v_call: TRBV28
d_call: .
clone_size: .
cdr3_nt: TGTGCCAGCAGTTTCCTCAACTATGGCTACACCTTC
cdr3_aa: CASSFLNYGYTF